One sample yielded the 24 T cell receptor beta chains listed below, sequenced in a study of brain T cells in children with intractable seizures. Time point denoted: blood from clinic visit 5 months post-surgery; TSC patient then seizure free. Sequencing used immunoSEQ multiplex PCR; TCRdb keeps in-frame clones, though not all of them. The sample holds about 340,000 clones, 85% to 95% seen once. The source was peripheral blood, collected 5 to 6 months after surgery. Receptors were obtained from a boy younger than two with tuberous sclerosis and intractable seizures.

The chain is built from TRBV19 and TRBJ2-1, with TRBD2 matching over 12 bases. Germline V gives CDR1 LNHDA, CDR2 SQIVND (reference sequence). With 6 bases clipped from V and 5 bases from J, the junction kept 2 bases outside the gene matches. This CDR3 spans 14 amino acids. For the CDR3, the DNA is TGTGCCAGTAGACTAGCGGGAGGAGACAATGAGCAGTTCTTC. Its protein is CASRLAGGDNEQFF.

The chain uses TRBV2 and TRBJ2-7; TRBD2 matches 10 bases. The germline V gene has CDR1 SNHLY and CDR2 FYNNEI. CDR3 length: 17 amino acids. V dropped 5 bases and J dropped 1; count of bases not matched to a gene: 11. This CDR3 reads CASSSRLAGLKSYEQYF. For the CDR3, the DNA is TGTGCCAGCAGTTCCCGACTAGCGGGCCTGAAATCCTACGAGCAGTACTTC.

This clone was detected once. The rearrangement joins TRBV12-3 or TRBV12-4 to TRBJ2-1; 7 bases fit TRBD1. The CDR3 is made up of 13 amino acids. Trimming cost V 5 bases and J 9 bases; bases outside gene matches: 7. Here the CDR3 DNA reads TGTGCCAGCAGTCCCCGAGGGGGCCCTGAGCAGTTCTTC. Its translation is CASSPRGGPEQFF.

This clone was seen just once. This chain links TRBV9 with TRBJ2-6; 9 bases agree with TRBD1. Germline trimming cut 4 bases from V and 0 bases from J; bases unmatched to any gene: 14. Germline CDR1 reads SGDLS; CDR2 reads YYNGEE. The CDR3 loop spans 20 amino acids. CDR3 region: CASSQNLRGTGSSGANVLTF. The CDR3 DNA sequence: TGTGCCAGCAGCCAAAACCTAAGGGGGACAGGGAGCTCTGGGGCCAACGTCCTGACTTTC.

This chain connects TRBV7-9 to TRBJ1-1; TRBD1 is a possible D gene (5 bases). The germline V gene has CDR1 SEHNR and CDR2 FQNEAQ (reference sequence). The CDR3 is 12 amino acids. The V end was cut by 5 bases, the J end by 7 bases, with 11 bases between. CDR3 in DNA: TGTGCCAGCAGCCGCTGGGGGGATGAAGCTTTCTTT. Translated: CASSRWGDEAFF.

In its sample, this clone was seen once. The J gene is TRBJ1-2, the V gene TRBV12-3 or TRBV12-4, with D maybe TRBD1 (6 bases). This CDR3 has 13 residues. V shed 5 bases and J shed 0 bases, with 7 bases lying between them. The chain's CDR3 is CASSGTPNYGYTF. CDR3 in DNA: TGTGCCAGCAGTGGGACACCTAACTATGGCTACACCTTC.

The chain has TRBV6-5 and TRBJ1-6; 7 bases agree with TRBD1. The V gene end was trimmed by 6 bases and the J gene end by 4 bases; junction bases not matched to a gene: 6. This CDR3 contains 15 residues. Germline V CDR1 and CDR2: MNHEY, SVGAGI. The CDR3, as DNA: TGTGCCAGCAGCCTCGGGACAGTATATAATTCACCCCTCCACTTT. Translated: CASSLGTVYNSPLHF.

The genes are TRBV6-6 and TRBJ2-7; D tentatively fits TRBD1 or TRBD2 (6 bases each). The CDR3 totals 12 residues. CDR1 and CDR2 (germline): MNHNY, SVGAGI (reference sequence). V was trimmed by 6 bases and J by 2 bases, leaving 8 bases between them. CDR3: CASRRDTYEQYF. CDR3 DNA sequence: TGTGCCAGCAGGCGGGACACCTACGAGCAGTACTTC.

J is TRBJ1-1 and V is TRBV15; D is unclear. V lost 0 bases to trimming and J lost 3 bases, with 11 bases between them. Germline V gene sequence: CDR1 LNHNV, CDR2 YYDKDF (reference sequence). This CDR3 is built from 15 residues. CDR3 amino acids: CATSRDAGGDTEAFF. The CDR3 DNA reads as TGTGCCACCAGCAGAGATGCGGGTGGGGACACTGAAGCTTTCTTT.

This chain uses TRBV20-1 with TRBJ1-1; the D is unclear. Germline values: CDR1 DFQATT, CDR2 SNEGSKA (reference sequence). The CDR3 has 14 amino acids. Trimming stripped 3 bases from V and 1 base from J, with 12 bases between. The CDR3, as DNA: TGCAGTGCTAGTTCTTTCCGGGAGAACACTGAAGCTTTCTTT. Residues: CSASSFRENTEAFF.

The chain carries TRBV5-1 and TRBJ2-2; 10 bases are shared with TRBD2. CDR3 size: 16 residues. V lost 4 bases, J lost 3 bases, and 6 bases stayed unmatched. Germline lookup yields CDR1 SGHRS and CDR2 YFSETQ. The CDR3 DNA reads TGCGCCAGCAGCGCCGGACTAGCGGATTACACCGGGGAGCTGTTTTTT. Its translation is CASSAGLADYTGELFF.

V gene TRBV5-1 combines with J gene TRBJ2-1, with D perhaps matching TRBD2 (5 bases). CDR1 and CDR2 from the germline V gene are SGHRS and YFSETQ. The CDR3 runs 16 residues. Trimming took off 5 bases at V and 0 bases at J, with 15 bases between the two ends. The CDR3 region has the DNA TGCGCCAGCAGTCGAGAGGGCGAGAGCTCCTACAATGAGCAGTTCTTC. It translates to CASSREGESSYNEQFF.

The chain couples TRBV5-6 to TRBJ2-1; D is unresolved. V lost 0 bases and J lost 0, with 7 bases in between. The V gene's germline CDR1 is SGHDT and CDR2 YYEEEE. The CDR3 contains 15 residues. CDR3 sequence: CASSLGTRSYNEQFF. The CDR3 DNA reads as TGTGCCAGCAGCTTGGGGACCCGCTCCTACAATGAGCAGTTCTTC.

The chain carries TRBV5-8 and TRBJ2-1, with D perhaps TRBD1 (5 bases). V lost 3 bases to trimming and J lost 2 bases, with 12 bases between them. Germline V lookup: CDR1 SGHTS, CDR2 YDEGEE. CDR3 length: 15 amino acids. The CDR3 DNA sequence: TGTGCCAGCAGCTGGGGCGGACCCGCCTACAATGAGCAGTTCTTC. Its translation is CASSWGGPAYNEQFF.

V usage is TRBV7-2 and J usage is TRBJ1-2, with D unresolved. In germline, CDR1 is SGHTA, CDR2 FQGNSA. Deletions cut 1 base from V and 0 bases from J, with 12 bases between. The CDR3 contains 16 residues. This CDR3 is CASSLESVDTNYGYTF. Here the CDR3 DNA reads TGTGCCAGCAGCTTAGAAAGCGTGGATACTAACTATGGCTACACCTTC.

The V gene is TRBV25-1, the J gene TRBJ2-1; possibly TRBD2 for D (6 bases). Germline assignment: CDR1 MGHDK and CDR2 SYGVNS. V lost 5 bases, J lost 7 bases, and 15 bases lay in between. The CDR3 extends over 14 amino acids. The CDR3: CASSSGDRGNEQFF. DNA for the CDR3: TGTGCCAGCAGTTCGGGGGATAGGGGTAATGAGCAGTTCTTC.

This clone was counted a few times. The chain combines TRBV4-1 with TRBJ2-7; 10 bases line up with TRBD2. This CDR3 spans 18 amino acids. V shed 1 base, J shed 1 base, and the junction held 10 bases outside the gene matches. The germline V gene encodes CDR1 MGHRA and CDR2 YSYEKL. In DNA form, the CDR3 reads TGCGCCAGCAGCCAAGTTCGTCTAGCGGGAGAAGGATCCTACGAGCAGTACTTC. This codes for CASSQVRLAGEGSYEQYF.

The rearrangement joins TRBV7-8 to TRBJ2-4; 8 bases fit TRBD1. Germline CDR1 and CDR2: SGHVS and FQNEAQ. V was clipped by 5 bases and J by 2 bases; unmatched bases: 8. CDR3 length equals 16 residues. The CDR3 bases are TGTGCCAGCAGCGACTTTCGGACAGGGACCAAAAACATTCAGTACTTC. Its protein is CASSDFRTGTKNIQYF.

The chain combines TRBV13 with TRBJ1-6; 7 positions agree with TRBD1. This CDR3 is 16 amino acids long. The V gene end was trimmed by 5 bases and the J gene end by 10 bases; junction bases not matched to a gene: 14. In germline, CDR1 is PRHDT, CDR2 FYEKMQ (reference sequence). CDR3 loop: CASSVKHTGEFSPLHF. The CDR3 DNA is TGTGCCAGCAGCGTGAAACACACAGGGGAGTTCTCACCCCTCCACTTT.

The chain uses TRBV7-9 and TRBJ1-6; 8 nucleotides line up with TRBD1. The V and J ends lost 6 bases and 7 bases, in that order; junction bases with no gene match: 8. CDR3 length equals 15 residues. Germline values: CDR1 SEHNR, CDR2 FQNEAQ (reference sequence). CDR3: CASRAQGALNSPLHF. The DNA for the CDR3 is TGTGCCAGCAGAGCGCAGGGGGCTTTGAATTCACCCCTCCACTTT. Together with reference TRBV7-9 and TRBJ1-6, the CDR3 gives the full variable domain: DTGVSQNPRHKITKRGQNVTFRCDPISEHNRLYWYRQTLGQGPEFLTYFQNEAQLEKSRLLSDRFSAERPKGSFSTLEIQRTEQGDSAMYLCASRAQGALNSPLHFGNGTRLTVT.

The gene calls are TRBV27 and TRBJ2-3; D call uncertain. This CDR3 region has 18 residues. V lost 5 bases and J lost 0, with 21 bases in between. Looked up from germline, CDR1 is MNHEY and CDR2 is SMNVEV (reference sequence). The chain's CDR3 is CASSPPIGPITSTDTQYF. The CDR3 DNA follows: TGTGCCAGCAGTCCACCCATAGGACCCATCACGAGCACAGATACGCAGTATTTT.

V is TRBV19 and J is TRBJ1-2; D possibly corresponds to TRBD1 (5 bases). CDR1 and CDR2 from the germline V gene are LNHDA and SQIVND (reference sequence). CDR3 length equals 14 residues. The germline V and J ends were trimmed by 4 bases and 2 bases, with 11 bases remaining between them. CDR3 sequence (DNA): TGTGCCAGTAGTAGGTGGGACGGAAACTATGGCTACACCTTC. Protein product: CASSRWDGNYGYTF.

The CDR3 sequence: CASSLVWQSNEKLFF. CDR3 DNA sequence: TGTGCCAGCAGCTTAGTGTGGCAGAGTAATGAAAAACTGTTTTTT. This chain links TRBV7-9 with TRBJ1-4; no clear D gene. Looked up from germline, CDR1 is SEHNR and CDR2 is FQNEAQ (reference sequence). Between the trimmed V and J ends, which lost 1 base and 4 bases, there was a span of 10 bases. CDR3 size: 15 residues. The full variable domain, in which reference TRBV7-9 and TRBJ1-4 provide the parts outside the CDR3, is DTGVSQNPRHKITKRGQNVTFRCDPISEHNRLYWYRQTLGQGPEFLTYFQNEAQLEKSRLLSDRFSAERPKGSFSTLEIQRTEQGDSAMYLCASSLVWQSNEKLFFGSGTQLSVL.

This sequence joins TRBV19 and TRBJ1-1, with TRBD1 matching 10 bases. The CDR3 contains 18 residues. Germline assignment: CDR1 LNHDA and CDR2 SQIVND (reference sequence). V was clipped by 5 bases and J by 1 base; unmatched bases: 13. The CDR3 DNA reads TGTGCCAGTAGTCATATCCAGACAGGGGGCATGGGGAACACTGAAGCTTTCTTT. This sequence encodes CASSHIQTGGMGNTEAFF. Combining the CDR3 with reference TRBV19 and TRBJ1-1 gives the whole variable domain DGGITQSPKYLFRKEGQNVTLSCEQNLNHDAMYWYRQDPGQGLRLIYYSQIVNDFQKGDIAEGYSVSREKKESFPLTVTSAQKNPTAFYLCASSHIQTGGMGNTEAFFGQGTRLTVV.